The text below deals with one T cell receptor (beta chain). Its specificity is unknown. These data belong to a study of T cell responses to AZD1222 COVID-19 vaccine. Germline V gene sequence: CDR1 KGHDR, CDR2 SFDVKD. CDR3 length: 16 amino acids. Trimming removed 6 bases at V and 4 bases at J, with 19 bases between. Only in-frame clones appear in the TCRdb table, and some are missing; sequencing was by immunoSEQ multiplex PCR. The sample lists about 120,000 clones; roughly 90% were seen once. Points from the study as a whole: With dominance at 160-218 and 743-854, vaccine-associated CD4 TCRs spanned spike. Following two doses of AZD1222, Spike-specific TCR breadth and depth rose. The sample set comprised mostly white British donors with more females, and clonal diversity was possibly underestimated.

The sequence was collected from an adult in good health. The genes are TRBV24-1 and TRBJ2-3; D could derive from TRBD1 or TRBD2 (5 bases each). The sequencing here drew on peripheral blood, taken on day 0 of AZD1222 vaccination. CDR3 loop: CATSSITGTTSDTQYF. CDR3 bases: TGTGCCACCAGTTCTATAACCGGGACCACGTCAGATACGCAGTATTTT.